The text below deals with one T cell receptor (beta chain). Its matching antigen is unknown. Other DNA sequences in the sample encode the same CDR3. The data were obtained in a study of CD8+ T cells in alopecia areata. As for the study in general: Tofacitinib was taken orally by treated patients, and the dose was 5 to 10 mg twice daily.

The germline V gene encodes CDR1 SGHRS and CDR2 YFSETQ. The CDR3 contains 15 residues. J gave up 0 bases and V 3 bases, and 1 base lay outside the gene matches. Documented treatment: oral pan-JAK inhibitor, 5-10 mg twice daily. Researchers took lesional scalp punch biopsies and peripheral blood from people who were alopecia areata patients. General study results and limits: Especially in alopecia totalis/universalis, lesional scalp showed greater clonality than normal scalp did.

Investigators isolated RNA and reverse transcribed it into cDNA to act as the sequencing template. Generated by immunoSEQ multiplex PCR, the TCRdb table keeps only in-frame clones and is missing some. The sample consists of approximately 220,000 clones, under 40% of them appearing once. V gene TRBV5-1 combines with J gene TRBJ2-1; TRBD1 matches 9 bases. The receptor was isolated from a human donor with alopecia areata. This specimen consisted of CD4+ T cells sorted from blood, obtained around week 34, from a patient treated with tofacitinib. The CDR3: CASSSGQGSYNEQFF. CDR3 coding DNA: TGCGCCAGCAGCTCGGGACAGGGCTCCTACAATGAGCAGTTCTTC.